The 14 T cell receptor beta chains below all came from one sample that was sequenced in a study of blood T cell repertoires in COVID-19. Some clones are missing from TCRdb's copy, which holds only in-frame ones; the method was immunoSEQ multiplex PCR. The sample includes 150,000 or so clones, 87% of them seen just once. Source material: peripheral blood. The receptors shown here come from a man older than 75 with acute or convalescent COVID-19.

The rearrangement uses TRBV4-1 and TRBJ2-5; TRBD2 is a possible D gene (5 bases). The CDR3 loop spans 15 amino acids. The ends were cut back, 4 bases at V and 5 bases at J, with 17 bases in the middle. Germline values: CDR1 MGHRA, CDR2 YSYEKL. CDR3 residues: CASSPADLRQETQYF. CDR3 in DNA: TGCGCCAGCAGCCCCGCGGACTTGCGCCAGGAGACCCAGTACTTC.

Here the CDR3 reads CASSLTGGPSVKQYF. CDR3 DNA: TGTGCCAGCAGCTTAACGGGGGGGCCCAGCGTCAAGCAGTACTTC. J is TRBJ2-7 and V is TRBV7-3; D possibly corresponds to TRBD2 (7 bases). This CDR3 has 15 amino acids. Germline CDR1 SGHTA, CDR2 FQGTGA. Deletions cut 0 bases from V and 8 bases from J, with 17 bases between.

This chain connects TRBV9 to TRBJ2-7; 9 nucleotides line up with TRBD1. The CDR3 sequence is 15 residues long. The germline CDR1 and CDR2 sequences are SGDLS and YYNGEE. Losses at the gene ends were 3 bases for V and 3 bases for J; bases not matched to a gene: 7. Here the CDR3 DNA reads TGTGCCAGCAGCGATGGGACAGGGTCTTTCTACGAGCAGTACTTC. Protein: CASSDGTGSFYEQYF.

CDR3 DNA: TGTGCCAGCAGCCCAGTGGGAGGGCGGGAGCAGACCGGGGAGCTGTTTTTT. Its protein is CASSPVGGREQTGELFF. This chain connects TRBV7-7 to TRBJ2-2; TRBD2 aligns across 7 bases. The CDR3 totals 17 residues. V was clipped by 5 bases and J by 5 bases; unmatched bases: 14. Germline CDR1 and CDR2: SSHAT and FNYEAQ (reference sequence).

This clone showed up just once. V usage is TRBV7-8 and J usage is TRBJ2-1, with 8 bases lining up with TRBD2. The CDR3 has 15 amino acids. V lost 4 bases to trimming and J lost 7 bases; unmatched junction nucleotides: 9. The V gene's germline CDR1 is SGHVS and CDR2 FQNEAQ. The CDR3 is CASSSEAGALNEQFF. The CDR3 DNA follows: TGTGCCAGCAGCTCGGAAGCGGGAGCCTTGAATGAGCAGTTCTTC.

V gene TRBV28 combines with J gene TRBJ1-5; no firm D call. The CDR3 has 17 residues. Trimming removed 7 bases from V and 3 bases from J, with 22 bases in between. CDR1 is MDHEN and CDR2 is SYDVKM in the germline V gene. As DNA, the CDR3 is TGTGCCAGCAAAATGAGGGCATTACAGACTCTCAATCAGCCCCAGCATTTT. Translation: CASKMRALQTLNQPQHF. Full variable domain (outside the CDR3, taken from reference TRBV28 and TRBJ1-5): DVKVTQSSRYLVKRTGEKVFLECVQDMDHENMFWYRQDPGLGLRLIYFSYDVKMKEKGDIPEGYSVSREKKERFSLILESASTNQTSMYLCASKMRALQTLNQPQHFGDGTRLSIL.

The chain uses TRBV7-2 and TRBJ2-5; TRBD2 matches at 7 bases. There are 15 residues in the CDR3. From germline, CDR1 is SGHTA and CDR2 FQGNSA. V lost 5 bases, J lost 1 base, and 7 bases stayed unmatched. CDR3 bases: TGTGCCAGCAGCCCCCGGGGGAGGGCCCAAGAGACCCAGTACTTC. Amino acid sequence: CASSPRGRAQETQYF.

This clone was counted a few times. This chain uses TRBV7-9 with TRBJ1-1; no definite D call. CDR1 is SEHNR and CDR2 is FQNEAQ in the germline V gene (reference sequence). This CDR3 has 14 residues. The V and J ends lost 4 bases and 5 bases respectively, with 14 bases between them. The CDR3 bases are TGTGCCAGCAGCTCACCTGTGAGAGGAACTGAAGCTTTCTTT. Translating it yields CASSSPVRGTEAFF.

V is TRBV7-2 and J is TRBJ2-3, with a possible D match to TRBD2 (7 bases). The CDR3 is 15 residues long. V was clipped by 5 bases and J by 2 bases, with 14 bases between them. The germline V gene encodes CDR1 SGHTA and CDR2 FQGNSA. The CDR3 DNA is TGTGCCAGCAGCCCTAGGGGGGGGCACACAGATACGCAGTATTTT. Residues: CASSPRGGHTDTQYF. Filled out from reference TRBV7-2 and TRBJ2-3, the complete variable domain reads GAGVSQSPSNKVTEKGKDVELRCDPISGHTALYWYRQSLGQGLEFLIYFQGNSAPDKSGLPSDRFSAERTGGSVSTLTIQRTQQEDSAVYLCASSPRGGHTDTQYFGPGTRLTVL.

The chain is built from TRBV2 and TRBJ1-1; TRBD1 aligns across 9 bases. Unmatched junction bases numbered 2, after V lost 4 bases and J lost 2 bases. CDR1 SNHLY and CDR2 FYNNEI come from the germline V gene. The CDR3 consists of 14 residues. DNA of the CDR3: TGTGCCAGCAGTGGGACAGGGGCCAACACTGAAGCTTTCTTT. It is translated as CASSGTGANTEAFF.

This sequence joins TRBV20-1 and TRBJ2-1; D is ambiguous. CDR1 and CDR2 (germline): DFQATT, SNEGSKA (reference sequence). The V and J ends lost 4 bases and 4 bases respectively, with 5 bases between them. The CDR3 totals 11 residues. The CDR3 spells CSANQYNEQFF. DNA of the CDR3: TGCAGTGCTAATCAGTACAATGAGCAGTTCTTC.

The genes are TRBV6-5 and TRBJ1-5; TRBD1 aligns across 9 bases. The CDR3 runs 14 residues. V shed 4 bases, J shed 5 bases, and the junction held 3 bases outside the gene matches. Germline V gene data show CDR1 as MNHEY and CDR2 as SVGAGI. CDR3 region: CASSSQGADQPQHF. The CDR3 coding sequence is TGTGCCAGCAGTTCACAGGGGGCGGATCAGCCCCAGCATTTT.

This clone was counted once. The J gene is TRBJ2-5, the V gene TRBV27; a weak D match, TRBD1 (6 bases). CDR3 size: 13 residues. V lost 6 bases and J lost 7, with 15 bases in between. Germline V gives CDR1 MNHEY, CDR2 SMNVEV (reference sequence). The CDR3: CASSTDSWGTQYF. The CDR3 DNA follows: TGTGCCAGCAGCACGGACAGCTGGGGGACCCAGTACTTC.

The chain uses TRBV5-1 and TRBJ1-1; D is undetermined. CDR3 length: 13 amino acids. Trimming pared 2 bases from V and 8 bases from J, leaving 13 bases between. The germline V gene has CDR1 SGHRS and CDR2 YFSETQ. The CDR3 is CASSFFGGIEAFF. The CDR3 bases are TGCGCCAGCAGCTTTTTCGGCGGGATAGAAGCTTTCTTT.